This T cell receptor beta chain is from a study of radiotherapy plus CTLA-4 blockade in lung cancer (dated by TCRdb to 2017 to 2018). Study-wide context: Among the enrolled patients, approximately 18% had an objective response, and around 31% reached disease control.

Concerning this clone: Its recognized antigen is unknown. Base qualities were left out, and no much larger clone turns up one base away.

The CDR3 covers 13 residues, taking in both the cysteine and the phenylalanine. Only the CDR3 region is kept as DNA, spanning 39 bases read in frame from base 1. Via the germline V gene, CDR1 is MGHRA and CDR2 YSYEKL. V and J are trimmed by 4 bases and 9 bases, and the gene matches miss 3 bases of the junction. The study evaluated CTLA-4 blockade (ipilimumab) given together with focal radiation therapy in patients who had chemo-refractory metastatic non-small-cell lung cancer. Results the study describes overall, beyond this receptor: The strongest predictors of response, as reported, were early dynamic changes in blood T cell clones along with a rise in serum interferon-beta after radiation. After treatment with radiotherapy and ipilimumab, TCR clones that originated in tumors expanded in peripheral blood.

Library preparation was by the immunoSEQ multiplex PCR assay. This is the immuneACCESS table as TCRdb keeps it, with only in-frame sequences that have V and J called. A part of the clones is gone; compared with another copy, unresolved V genes explain less than half, and the rest is unexplained. The sample data list roughly 120,000 clones, and more than 65% of these were observed just once. Around 4.8% of the sample comes from the top ten. This receptor chain uses TRBV4-1 and TRBJ2-1, and 10 junction bases match TRBD2. The sample consisted of peripheral blood, taken from a patient treated with radiotherapy plus ipilimumab. This clonotype originated in a human donor with non-small cell lung cancer who had a partial response to radiotherapy plus ipilimumab. In nucleotide form, the sequence is TGCGCCAGCAGCCTCGGGACTAGCGCTGAGCAGTTCTTC. Its amino acids are CASSLGTSAEQFF.